Reported below is one TCR beta chain. Its antigen remains unknown. Germline lookup yields CDR1 SEHNR and CDR2 FQNEAQ (reference sequence). V trimming: 7 bases; J trimming: 7 bases; junction bases outside the gene matches: 4. This CDR3 region has 12 residues. Negatively enriched CD4+ T cells were divided by CD45RA into naive and memory. The data stem from a study of shared clonotypes between healthy human individuals. General study points: Deeper or shallower sequencing was expected to change how clonotypes are shared among donors. Estimated clonotype richness was generally higher in naive than memory subsets. Generation probabilities of non-shared clonotypes were lower (relative to those shared by all four donors).

Method: immunoSEQ multiplex PCR; TCRdb's copy keeps in-frame clones and lacks some. This sample has around 340,000 clones, with about 73% found just once. What was sequenced was memory CD4+ T cells sorted from blood. Subset defined: CD45RA-negative fraction. This receptor was identified in a young man in good health. The chain joins TRBV7-9 to TRBJ2-1, with 7 bases fitting TRBD1. CDR3 loop: CASKGAWNEQFF. CDR3 nucleotides: TGTGCCAGCAAGGGGGCTTGGAATGAGCAGTTCTTC.